These 21 T cell receptor beta chains were sequenced from one sample in a study of blood T cell repertoires in COVID-19. Method: immunoSEQ multiplex PCR; TCRdb's copy keeps in-frame clones and lacks some. The sample gives about 89,000 clones, around 80% of which show up once; under 50% is in the top ten. Sequenced material: peripheral blood. Receptor source: a human donor in a cohort sampled during active COVID-19.

The chain combines TRBV19 with TRBJ1-5; no firm D call. The CDR3 totals 16 residues. V lost 1 base, J lost 0 bases, and 10 bases lay in between. Germline V CDR1 and CDR2: LNHDA, SQIVND (reference sequence). CDR3 protein: CASSIVSTDSNQPQHF. In DNA, the CDR3 is TGTGCCAGTAGTATAGTTAGCACCGATAGCAATCAGCCCCAGCATTTT.

The genes are TRBV7-3 and TRBJ2-3; D uncertain. Trimming stripped 5 bases from V and 6 bases from J, with 12 bases between. CDR1 and CDR2 (germline): SGHTA, FQGTGA. This CDR3 contains 13 residues. The CDR3, as DNA: TGTGCCAGCAGCCCCCAGGCTTCGGATACGCAGTATTTT. This gives the protein CASSPQASDTQYF.

The chain combines TRBV27 with TRBJ1-1; the match to TRBD1 covers 7 bases. The germline CDR1 and CDR2 sequences are MNHEY and SMNVEV (reference sequence). V dropped 7 bases and J dropped 5; count of bases not matched to a gene: 10. The CDR3 is made up of 14 amino acids. The CDR3 DNA sequence: TGTGCCAGCAACCGACAGGGATCGAGGACTGAAGCTTTCTTT. Its protein is CASNRQGSRTEAFF.

The DNA of the CDR3 is TGTGCCAGCAGGGTTACAGCAACAAATAATTCACCCCTCCACTTT. Amino acid sequence: CASRVTATNNSPLHF. The chain uses TRBV2 and TRBJ1-6; D is undetermined. CDR3 size: 15 residues. The germline V and J ends were trimmed by 6 bases and 5 bases, with 14 bases remaining between them. Germline-derived CDR1 and CDR2 are SNHLY and FYNNEI.

The table lists this clone with a count of one. This chain uses TRBV5-6 with TRBJ1-6, with D perhaps matching TRBD1 (5 bases). V dropped 0 bases and J dropped 8 bases, with 12 bases sitting between them. This CDR3 has 15 amino acids. CDR1 SGHDT and CDR2 YYEEEE come from the germline V gene. The CDR3 nucleotides are TGTGCCAGCAGCTTGGCAACAGGCGCCGATTCACCCCTCCACTTT. This encodes CASSLATGADSPLHF.

V and J are TRBV19 and TRBJ1-6; 9 bases are shared with TRBD1. The CDR3 covers 14 residues. Losses at the gene ends were 6 bases for V and 10 bases for J; bases not matched to a gene: 7. The V gene's germline CDR1 is LNHDA and CDR2 SQIVND (reference sequence). This CDR3 is CASSQTGGWSPLHF. CDR3 in DNA: TGTGCCAGTAGCCAGACAGGGGGTTGGTCACCCCTCCACTTT.

V gene TRBV4-1 combines with J gene TRBJ2-7; TRBD1 aligns across 8 bases. The CDR3 contains 14 residues. Trimming removed 3 bases from V and 3 bases from J; junction bases left unmatched: 4. Germline lookup yields CDR1 MGHRA and CDR2 YSYEKL. This CDR3 reads CASSQPGGLYEQYF. DNA for the CDR3: TGCGCCAGCAGCCAGCCAGGGGGCCTCTACGAGCAGTACTTC.

The rearrangement joins TRBV5-1 to TRBJ2-5; 8 nucleotides line up with TRBD2. Per the germline V gene, CDR1 is SGHRS and CDR2 is YFSETQ. The CDR3 runs to 15 residues. J gave up 1 base and V 5 bases, and 7 bases lay outside the gene matches. CDR3 loop: CASRAGGAGQETQYF. In DNA, the CDR3 is TGCGCCAGCAGGGCGGGGGGAGCTGGCCAAGAGACCCAGTACTTC.

This clone was recorded a few times. This chain uses TRBV11-3 with TRBJ1-6; no reliable D call. The germline gives CDR1 SGHNT, CDR2 YENEEA. The ends were cut back, 0 bases at V and 10 bases at J, with 16 bases in the middle. This CDR3 comprises 16 residues. CDR3 loop: CASSLDRSRDSSPLHF. The CDR3 region has the DNA TGTGCCAGCAGCTTAGATAGATCTCGTGATAGCTCACCCCTCCACTTT.

This chain joins TRBV6-6 and TRBJ1-2; D perhaps matches TRBD1 (6 bases). Germline CDR1 is MNHNY and CDR2 is SVGAGI (reference sequence). V was trimmed by 5 bases and J by 1 base, leaving 20 bases between them. This CDR3 has 17 amino acids. In DNA form, the CDR3 reads TGTGCCAGCAGTCGTAACCCGACAGGCGCGAGTAACTATGGCTACACCTTC. Its translation is CASSRNPTGASNYGYTF.

The chain carries TRBV10-3 and TRBJ2-1; 7 nucleotides align to TRBD2. Germline V lookup: CDR1 ENHRY, CDR2 SYGVKD. V shed 4 bases and J 8 bases; nucleotides not matched to a gene: 11. The CDR3 consists of 15 residues. CDR3 residues: CAISVISGAVYEQFF. The CDR3 nucleotides read TGTGCCATCAGTGTTATCAGCGGGGCTGTCTATGAGCAGTTCTTC.

This chain links TRBV28 with TRBJ2-1; 11 nucleotides line up with TRBD2. Germline loops: CDR1 MDHEN, CDR2 SYDVKM. This CDR3 contains 14 residues. Germline trimming cut 8 bases from V and 7 bases from J; bases unmatched to any gene: 7. The CDR3 DNA sequence: TGTGCCAGCCGCGCCGGACTAGCGGGTAATGAGCAGTTCTTC. Translated, it gives CASRAGLAGNEQFF.

V gene TRBV2 combines with J gene TRBJ1-2; 7 bases line up with TRBD1. The CDR3 sequence is 14 residues long. Germline-derived CDR1 and CDR2 are SNHLY and FYNNEI. The V gene end was trimmed by 6 bases and the J gene end by 4 bases; junction bases not matched to a gene: 8. The CDR3 reads CASRETGRVYGYTF. CDR3 in DNA: TGTGCCAGCAGAGAGACAGGGCGGGTCTATGGCTACACCTTC.

The gene calls are TRBV21-1 and TRBJ2-5; no DNA check was done on the table's D call, TRBD1. TRBV21-1 counts as a pseudogene. CDR3 length: 16 amino acids. CDR3 sequence (DNA): TGTGCCAGCAGCAATACCCAGGGGGAAATTTCAGAGACCCAGTACTTC. Translated, it gives CASSNTQGEISETQYF.

This clone was observed at least ten times. The CDR3 sequence is CASKMGTSKAEQYF. The CDR3 region has the DNA TGTGCCAGCAAAATGGGGACTAGTAAAGCCGAGCAGTACTTC. The chain is built from TRBV28 and TRBJ2-7; 8 positions match TRBD2. Germline CDR1 reads MDHEN; CDR2 reads SYDVKM. The CDR3 spans 14 residues. V lost 7 bases to trimming and J lost 6 bases; unmatched junction nucleotides: 11.

The DNA of the CDR3 is TGTGCCAGCTCACCATCAGGGTCCTACTATGGCTACACCTTC. Translated, it gives CASSPSGSYYGYTF. The rearrangement uses TRBV18 and TRBJ1-2, with D perhaps TRBD1 (5 bases). The germline V and J ends were trimmed by 2 bases and 3 bases, with 10 bases remaining between them. The CDR3 length is 14 residues. Germline V CDR1 and CDR2: KGHSH, LQKENI.

The rearrangement joins TRBV3-1 (or the pseudogene TRBV3-2) to TRBJ2-7; 7 nucleotides align to TRBD1. This CDR3 has 14 amino acids. V gave up 3 bases and J gave up 2 bases; unmatched junction bases: 4. Germline lookup yields CDR1 LGHDT and CDR2 YNNKEL (reference sequence). CDR3 protein: CASSHRDRTYEQYF. CDR3 in DNA: TGTGCCAGCAGCCACCGGGACAGAACCTACGAGCAGTACTTC.

This chain connects TRBV18 to TRBJ1-5; 8 bases fit TRBD1. V gave up 6 bases and J gave up 1 base; unmatched junction bases: 5. CDR3 length: 15 amino acids. Per the germline V gene, CDR1 is KGHSH and CDR2 is LQKENI. CDR3 amino acids: CASSMDRASNQPQHF. CDR3 DNA sequence: TGTGCCAGCTCCATGGACAGGGCGAGCAATCAGCCCCAGCATTTT.

The V and J genes are TRBV2 and TRBJ1-5; 7 positions match TRBD1. The germline gives CDR1 SNHLY, CDR2 FYNNEI. The CDR3 extends over 16 amino acids. Trimming took 4 bases from V and 8 from J; bases not matched to a gene: 14. The CDR3 DNA follows: TGTGCCAGCAGTGGTGTTTCTCTAGGGGGCAACGAGCCCCAGCATTTT. Residues: CASSGVSLGGNEPQHF.

The V and J genes are TRBV7-2 and TRBJ2-7, with 8 bases matching TRBD2. This CDR3 is 17 amino acids long. The ends lost 5 bases at V and 4 bases at J; junction bases unmatched: 16. Germline CDR1 SGHTA, CDR2 FQGNSA. This CDR3 reads CASSPGSLGGRFYEQYF. In nucleotides, the CDR3 is TGTGCCAGCAGCCCGGGGTCCTTGGGCGGGAGGTTTTACGAGCAGTACTTC. Supplemented by reference TRBV7-2 and TRBJ2-7, the full variable domain reads GAGVSQSPSNKVTEKGKDVELRCDPISGHTALYWYRQSLGQGLEFLIYFQGNSAPDKSGLPSDRFSAERTGGSVSTLTIQRTQQEDSAVYLCASSPGSLGGRFYEQYFGPGTRLTVT.

The chain employs TRBV29-1 and TRBJ1-2, with 9 nucleotides matching TRBD1. V was clipped by 4 bases and J by 1 base; unmatched bases: 1. CDR1 is SQVTM and CDR2 is ANQGSEA in the germline V gene. There are 13 residues in the CDR3. CDR3 sequence: CSVGDRVNYGYTF. CDR3 nucleotides: TGCAGCGTTGGGGACAGGGTTAACTATGGCTACACCTTC.